This T cell receptor (beta chain) was sequenced for a study of beta chain features in type 1 diabetes. Overall study context: Comparable age, gender and cell yields were observed in patients relative to healthy donors. Study conclusions and caveats: A potential PCR bias toward shorter templates would be equal in patient and control samples. More deletions and fewer insertions at VDJ junctions were seen in type 1 diabetes patients. There was a moderate but significant shortening of TCRB CDR3s in all four CD4+ subsets of Type 1 diabetes patients.

CD4+ cells of the naive, central memory, regulatory and stem cell-like memory types were sorted via CD45RO/CCR7/CD25/CD127/CD95/CD27. The germline V and J ends were trimmed by 4 bases and 6 bases, with 19 bases remaining between them. The germline gives CDR1 MDHEN, CDR2 SYDVKM. The CDR3 is made up of 16 amino acids. All of the isolated RNA was reverse transcribed, so expressed TCRB transcripts were sequenced. Using immunoSEQ multiplex PCR, the repertoire was profiled, and TCRdb retains in-frame clones only, with some absent. The data contain a few hundred thousand clones, over 9% of them singletons. This clone has ten or more counts. The antigen is undetermined.

V gene TRBV28 combines with J gene TRBJ2-4; D possibly matches TRBD1 or TRBD2 (5 bases each). This sequence was found in a man under 40 with type 1 diabetes. The sample was central memory CD4+ T cells from blood. This CDR3 reads CASSSPGGTGGNIQYF. CDR3 sequence (DNA): TGTGCCAGCAGTTCCCCCGGAGGTACTGGGGGAAACATTCAGTACTTC.